Given below is one TCR beta chain in context. Clones were read by immunoSEQ multiplex PCR, and TCRdb kept only the in-frame ones, dropping some. The sample gives roughly 1,100,000 clones, about 75% of which show up once; about 1.5% is in the top ten. V was cut by 7 bases and J by 6 bases, with 24 bases left in between. CDR1 is MDHEN and CDR2 is SYDVKM in the germline V gene. This CDR3 is 16 amino acids long. These data belong to a study of shared clonotypes between healthy human individuals. The clonotype comes from a man between 18 and 35 years old in good health. Sequenced input: memory CD4+ T cells sorted from blood. The subset denotes: CD45RA-negative fraction. This chain joins TRBV28 and TRBJ1-2; the D gene is possibly TRBD1 (6 bases). The CDR3 DNA sequence: TGTGCCAGCAACCCTACAGGGACTGCCTTCACCCATGGCTACACCTTC. Protein product: CASNPTGTAFTHGYTF.